This T cell receptor (beta chain) was observed in a study of response to subunit inactivated influenza vaccine. Study-wide findings and caveats: Seasonal influenza vaccination, on each occasion, was suggested by the authors to recruit few new T cells.

TCRdb re-derived calls from the RT-PCR reads in MiXCR, one entry per CDR3 protein. In the table there are about 700,000 distinct CDR3 sequences, around 14% of which are singletons. Germline V CDR1 and CDR2: SGHVS, FNYEAQ. The CDR3 has 15 amino acids. V was pared by 0 bases and J by 4 bases, with 11 bases between. In the case of this clonotype: Its antigen remains unknown.

The rearrangement uses TRBV7-6 and TRBJ2-3; no reliable D call. The receptor comes from a man aged 50 to 59 who received an inactivated influenza vaccine. Sequencing used PBMCs from blood, obtained about 14 days before vaccination. CDR3 nucleotides: TGTGCCAGCAGCTTAGCGTTTGGACGATCAGATACGCAGTATTTT. Its protein is CASSLAFGRSDTQYF. The variable domain in full, with the rest retrieved from reference TRBV7-6 and TRBJ2-3, is GAGVSQSPRYKVTKRGQDVALRCDPISGHVSLYWYRQALGQGPEFLTYFNYEAQQDKSGLPNDRFSAERPEGSISTLTIQRTEQRDSAMYRCASSLAFGRSDTQYFGPGTRLTVL.